This is a list of T cell receptor beta chains from one sample in a study of T cell changes during pregnancy in multiple sclerosis. TCRdb keeps only in-frame clones here, not all; method: immunoSEQ multiplex PCR. The sample lists around 40,000 clones, under 95% seen once, with roughly 5% in the top ten. The sample in question was CD8+ T cells from peripheral blood mononuclear cells, obtained in the third trimester of pregnancy. The receptors originated from a female donor with multiple sclerosis, enrolled in a pregnancy study. The CDR3 runs from the conserved cysteine through the conserved F or W. D genes are given only for firm matches. For some rows the clone size is stated as once, few or many, or as a class when expanded; others skip it.

d_call,clone_size,j_call,v_call,cdr3_nt,cdr3_aa
TRBD2,-,TRBJ2-7,TRBV13,TGTGCCAGCAGCTGGACTAGCGGGCACCCCTACGAGCAGTACTTC,CASSWTSGHPYEQYF
TRBD1,few,TRBJ2-7,TRBV27,TGTGCCAGCAGTTCCCGGGACAGAACCTACGAGCAGTACTTC,CASSSRDRTYEQYF
-,-,TRBJ2-1,TRBV15,TGTGCCACCAGCAGCCCTAACGGTCCGGGAAATTACAATGAGCAGTTCTTC,CATSSPNGPGNYNEQFF
-,-,TRBJ2-6,TRBV4-2,TGTGCCAGCAGCCAAGAGGGGGGAACTGGGGCCAACGTCCTGACTTTC,CASSQEGGTGANVLTF
-,once,TRBJ2-3,TRBV13,TGTGCCAGCAGCGACTCACTTGACAGAAGCACAGATACGCAGTATTTT,CASSDSLDRSTDTQYF
TRBD1,-,TRBJ2-1,TRBV29-1,TGCAGCGTTGCGGGGACAGGGGCGTACAATGAGCAGTTCTTC,CSVAGTGAYNEQFF
TRBD2,-,TRBJ2-1,TRBV28,TGTGCCAGCAGTCCAGCCATAGCGGGAGACTATGAGCAGTTCTTC,CASSPAIAGDYEQFF
-,-,TRBJ2-7,TRBV4-1,TGCGCCAGCAGCCAATACGAAGGGAGCTCCTACGAGCAGTACTTC,CASSQYEGSSYEQYF
-,-,TRBJ2-5,TRBV18,TGTGCCAGCTCATTCGGGACACAAGAGACCCAGTACTTC,CASSFGTQETQYF
-,-,TRBJ2-7,TRBV9,TGTGCCAGCAGCCCCGAAGGGGACTACGAGCAGTACTTC,CASSPEGDYEQYF
TRBD2,-,TRBJ2-7,TRBV10-3,TGTGCCATCAGTGAAACTAGCGGGATCTACGAGCAGTACTTC,CAISETSGIYEQYF
-,once,TRBJ1-3,TRBV9,TGTGCCAGCAGCTCAACCCCGGGCTCTGGAAACACCATATATTTT,CASSSTPGSGNTIYF
-,-,TRBJ2-7,TRBV4-1,TGCGCCAGCAGCCCGACAGTGGCATCCTACGAGCAGTACTTC,CASSPTVASYEQYF
TRBD1,-,TRBJ2-3,TRBV7-3,TGTGCCAGCAGCTCCTCAGGGGGCGGGGATACGCAGTATTTT,CASSSSGGGDTQYF
TRBD2,few,TRBJ2-1,TRBV5-4,TGTGCCAGCAGCTTGAGTATAGCGGGAGGGTTCTACAATGAGCAGTTCTTC,CASSLSIAGGFYNEQFF
-,-,TRBJ2-2,TRBV4-3,TGCGCCAGCAGCCAAGATGGTAGGGGCCGGTCCTTTGGGGAGCTGTTTTTT,CASSQDGRGRSFGELFF
-,-,TRBJ1-2,TRBV14,TGTGCCAGCAGTCCCGGACAAACGAACTATGGCTACACCTTC,CASSPGQTNYGYTF
-,-,TRBJ2-7,TRBV27,TGTGCCAGCAGTTCCAGGGACTCATCCTACGAGCAGTACTTC,CASSSRDSSYEQYF
-,-,TRBJ2-1,TRBV7-7,TGTGCTAGCAGCCCGGCTACGGGAGAGGGGAATGAGCAGTTCTTC,CASSPATGEGNEQFF
TRBD1,-,TRBJ2-7,TRBV29-1,TGCAGCGTTGAGGGGCAGGGGGTTTACGAGCAGTACTTC,CSVEGQGVYEQYF
TRBD1,-,TRBJ2-7,TRBV30,TGTGCCTGGAACCTAGGGACAGTTTACGAGCAGTACTTC,CAWNLGTVYEQYF
TRBD2,-,TRBJ2-7,TRBV11-1,TGTGCCAGCAGCCCCAGACCTAGCGGGAGTATCAACGAGCAGTACTTC,CASSPRPSGSINEQYF
TRBD1,-,TRBJ2-7,TRBV11-2,TGTGCCAGCAGCCCATCCAGGGACAGTTGGCCCGACGGGGAGCAGTACTTC,CASSPSRDSWPDGEQYF
-,-,TRBJ1-1,TRBV6-5,TGTGCCAGCAGTGCCCTAAAGAACACTGAAGCTTTCTTT,CASSALKNTEAFF
TRBD1,-,TRBJ1-4,TRBV5-4,TGTGCCAGCAGCTTGGACAGGGGGGACAATGAAAAACTGTTTTTT,CASSLDRGDNEKLFF
TRBD1,-,TRBJ2-1,TRBV5-4,TGTGCCTGGGCCGGGACAGGTGTTCTCAATGAGCAGTTCTTC,CAWAGTGVLNEQFF
-,-,TRBJ2-3,TRBV7-3,TGTGCCAGCAGCTTAATGGGGGCGCCAGGCCAAGATACGCAGTATTTT,CASSLMGAPGQDTQYF
TRBD2,-,TRBJ2-7,TRBV7-6,TGTGCCAGCAGCCCCCGGGACTATCCGTCCGGGGAGCAGTACTTC,CASSPRDYPSGEQYF
TRBD2,few,TRBJ2-3,TRBV4-3,TGCGCCAGCAGCCAAGATCTGGGAGGGAGAGGCACAGATACGCAGTATTTT,CASSQDLGGRGTDTQYF
-,-,TRBJ2-1,TRBV4-1,TGCGCCAGCAGCCAAGATGCGGCAGACTACAATGAGCAGTTCTTC,CASSQDAADYNEQFF
-,-,TRBJ2-7,TRBV7-9,TGTGCCAGCAGCTTAATGTCGGGATCCGGGACGGGAGCCTACGAGCAGTACTTC,CASSLMSGSGTGAYEQYF